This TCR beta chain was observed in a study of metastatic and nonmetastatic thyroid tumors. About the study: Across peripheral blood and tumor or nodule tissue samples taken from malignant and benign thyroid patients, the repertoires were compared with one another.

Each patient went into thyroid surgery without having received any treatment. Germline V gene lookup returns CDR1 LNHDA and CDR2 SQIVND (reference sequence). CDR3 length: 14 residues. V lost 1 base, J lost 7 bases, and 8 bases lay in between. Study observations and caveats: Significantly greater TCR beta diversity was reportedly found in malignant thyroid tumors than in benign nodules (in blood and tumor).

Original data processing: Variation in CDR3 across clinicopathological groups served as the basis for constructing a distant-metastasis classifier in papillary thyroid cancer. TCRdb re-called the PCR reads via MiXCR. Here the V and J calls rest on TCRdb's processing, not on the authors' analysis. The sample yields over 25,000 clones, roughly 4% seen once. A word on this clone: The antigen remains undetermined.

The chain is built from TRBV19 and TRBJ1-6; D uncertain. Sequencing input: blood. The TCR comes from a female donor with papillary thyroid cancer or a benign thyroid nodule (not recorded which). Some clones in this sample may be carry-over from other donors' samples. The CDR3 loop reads CASSIVEANSPLHF. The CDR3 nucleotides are TGTGCCAGTAGTATAGTAGAGGCAAATTCACCCCTCCACTTT.